Each of the 20 T cell receptor beta chains below was sequenced from the same sample in a study of T cells after yellow fever vaccination. Using its own MiXCR run on the 5' RACE reads, TCRdb lists one record per CDR3 protein. The sample lists almost 600,000 distinct CDR3 sequences, approximately 13% occurring once. Material: PBMCs, obtained on the day of the yellow fever booster vaccination. These TCRs come from a man aged 25-45 years who received the YFV17D yellow fever vaccine.

In this sample, this clonotype turned up a few times. The V and J genes are TRBV6-1 and TRBJ2-2, with TRBD2 identical over 8 bases. V lost 6 bases, J lost 6 bases, and 9 bases stayed unmatched. Germline V lookup: CDR1 MNHNS, CDR2 SASEGT. CDR3 length: 15 residues. The CDR3 protein is CASRAGTSAAGELFF. The CDR3 region has the DNA TGTGCCAGCAGAGCCGGGACTAGTGCTGCCGGGGAGCTGTTTTTT.

The V gene is TRBV30, the J gene TRBJ2-2, with D perhaps given as TRBD1 or TRBD2 (5 bases each). CDR3 size: 15 residues. In germline, CDR1 is GTSNPN, CDR2 SVGIG (reference sequence). V dropped 5 bases and J dropped 0 bases, with 13 bases sitting between them. The CDR3 nucleotides are TGTGCCTGGTGCGCCGGGACCGCGAACACCGGGGAGCTGTTTTTT. Translating it yields CAWCAGTANTGELFF.

The V gene is TRBV12-3 or TRBV12-4, the J gene TRBJ2-2; 13 bases are a match to TRBD2. The CDR3 covers 16 residues. Trimming cost V 5 bases and J 5 bases; bases outside gene matches: 5. The CDR3 region is CASSRTSGSGTGELFF. CDR3 sequence (DNA): TGTGCCAGCAGTAGGACTAGCGGGAGTGGTACCGGGGAGCTGTTTTTT.

This chain links TRBV3-1 with TRBJ1-5, with TRBD1 matching 7 bases. The CDR3 has 13 amino acids. V shed 3 bases, J shed 5 bases, and the junction held 1 base outside the gene matches. Germline CDR1 and CDR2: LGHDT and YNNKEL (reference sequence). This chain's CDR3 is CASSHDRDQPQHF. The CDR3 bases are TGTGCCAGCAGCCATGACAGGGATCAGCCCCAGCATTTT. The variable domain in full, completed from reference TRBV3-1 and TRBJ1-5, reads DTAVSQTPKYLVTQMGNDKSIKCEQNLGHDTMYWYKQDSKKFLKIMFSYNNKELIINETVPNRFSPKSPDKAHLNLHINSLELGDSAVYFCASSHDRDQPQHFGDGTRLSIL.

In its sample, this clonotype was seen a few times. The chain links TRBV19 to TRBJ2-1; D is ambiguous. This CDR3 is 16 amino acids long. The germline V gene has CDR1 LNHDA and CDR2 SQIVND (reference sequence). V was trimmed by 6 bases and J by 4 bases, leaving 19 bases between them. The CDR3 coding sequence is TGTGCCAGTAGCTTCACACCGGCTGGTATTTACAATGAGCAGTTCTTC. It translates to CASSFTPAGIYNEQFF.

The chain carries TRBV28 and TRBJ2-1; D remains ambiguous. Germline-derived CDR1 and CDR2 are MDHEN and SYDVKM. Trimming removed 4 bases at V and 0 bases at J, with 13 bases between. The CDR3 runs 16 residues. This chain's CDR3 is CASSSFSASSYNEQFF. The CDR3 DNA reads TGTGCCAGCAGTTCTTTCAGCGCTAGCTCCTACAATGAGCAGTTCTTC.

This chain links TRBV7-8 with TRBJ1-5, with 11 positions matching TRBD1. V lost 1 base to trimming and J lost 7 bases; unmatched junction nucleotides: 6. The CDR3 runs 16 residues. Germline assignment: CDR1 SGHVS and CDR2 FQNEAQ. CDR3 sequence (DNA): TGTGCCAGCAGCTTAGAAGGGTGGACAGGGGGCCAGCCCCAGCATTTT. Protein sequence: CASSLEGWTGGQPQHF.

The chain recombines TRBV27 with TRBJ2-1, with TRBD2 identical over 11 bases. The germline V gene encodes CDR1 MNHEY and CDR2 SMNVEV (reference sequence). CDR3 length: 16 amino acids. Trimming took 2 bases from V and 4 from J; bases not matched to a gene: 4. The CDR3 protein is CASSLPRTSGYNEQFF. CDR3 DNA sequence: TGTGCCAGCAGTTTACCTCGGACTAGCGGGTACAATGAGCAGTTCTTC.

The genes are TRBV20-1 and TRBJ2-1, with a tentative D call TRBD2 (5 bases). Trimming shortened V by 3 bases and J by 0 bases, and 15 bases separated the two germline ends. Germline lookup yields CDR1 DFQATT and CDR2 SNEGSKA (reference sequence). CDR3 length: 16 residues. The CDR3 DNA sequence: TGCAGTGCTAGCGAACAAAGCGGCAGCTCCTACAATGAGCAGTTCTTC. It codes for CSASEQSGSSYNEQFF.

The chain combines TRBV7-9 with TRBJ1-2; D unclear. V was clipped by 2 bases and J by 8 bases, with 9 bases between them. CDR1 is SEHNR, CDR2 FQNEAQ, per germline (reference sequence). This CDR3 is built from 12 residues. CDR3 amino acids: CASSLLEGGYTF. The CDR3 nucleotides are TGTGCCAGCAGCTTATTGGAGGGAGGCTACACCTTC.

This clonotype was counted ten times or more. V gene TRBV16 combines with J gene TRBJ1-1, with a possible D match to TRBD1 (6 bases). This CDR3 region has 14 residues. The V end was cut by 7 bases, the J end by 8 bases, with 20 bases between. Germline values: CDR1 KGHSY, CDR2 FQNENV. The CDR3 bases are TGTGCCAGCACCCTGAAGACAGGTCGGGCGGAAGCTTTCTTT. Its protein product is CASTLKTGRAEAFF.

This clonotype was picked up a small number of times. V is TRBV5-1 and J is TRBJ2-7; tentatively, D is TRBD1 or TRBD2 (5 bases each). Germline-derived CDR1 and CDR2 are SGHRS and YFSETQ. Trimming shortened V by 4 bases and J by 3 bases, and 14 bases separated the two germline ends. This CDR3 has 14 amino acids. CDR3: CASSTGTGHYEQYF. The DNA for the CDR3 is TGCGCCAGCAGCACCGGGACGGGGCACTACGAGCAGTACTTC.

The V and J genes are TRBV15 and TRBJ2-2; D gene ambiguous. The CDR3 has 16 amino acids. V was cut by 0 bases and J by 6 bases, with 14 bases left in between. CDR1 is LNHNV, CDR2 YYDKDF, per germline (reference sequence). CDR3 DNA: TGTGCCACCAGCAGAGACGTGTTCGATATGCCCGGGGAGCTGTTTTTT. It specifies CATSRDVFDMPGELFF.

V gene TRBV27 combines with J gene TRBJ1-2; no firm D call. The germline CDR1 and CDR2 sequences are MNHEY and SMNVEV (reference sequence). V lost 3 bases and J lost 4, with 9 bases in between. CDR3 size: 13 residues. The CDR3 DNA reads as TGTGCCAGCAGTTTCGGACGGGCCTATGGCTACACCTTC. It yields the protein CASSFGRAYGYTF.

The V gene is TRBV30, the J gene TRBJ1-5; the match to TRBD1 covers 8 bases. Trimming at V came to 5 bases and at J to 3 bases, leaving 6 bases not matched to a gene. The CDR3 runs 14 residues. Germline V gene lookup returns CDR1 GTSNPN and CDR2 SVGIG (reference sequence). The CDR3 here is CAWDRGSNNQPQHF. The CDR3 nucleotides are TGTGCCTGGGACAGGGGTTCCAACAATCAGCCCCAGCATTTT.

This clonotype was seen ten or more times. This chain joins TRBV5-1 and TRBJ2-2; possibly TRBD2 for D (6 bases). Germline loops: CDR1 SGHRS, CDR2 YFSETQ. The CDR3 is 18 residues long. V lost 2 bases, J lost 5 bases, and 22 bases lay in between. CDR3 DNA: TGCGCCAGCAGCTTCTCGACCGGGGACTCCCTGACTACCGGGGAGCTGTTTTTT. Translated: CASSFSTGDSLTTGELFF.

The J gene is TRBJ1-5, the V gene TRBV18, with 9 bases aligning to TRBD1. Germline trimming cut 5 bases from V and 4 bases from J; bases unmatched to any gene: 9. CDR3 length equals 16 residues. In germline, CDR1 is KGHSH, CDR2 LQKENI. CDR3 in DNA: TGTGCCAGCTCAGGGCAGGGACAGGGAGTAAATCAGCCCCAGCATTTT. Its protein is CASSGQGQGVNQPQHF.

The CDR3 bases are TGCGCCAGCAGTGAAGAATGGGGGACAGGGAGCAATGAGCAGTTCTTC. This codes for CASSEEWGTGSNEQFF. The chain links TRBV10-1 to TRBJ2-1; 9 positions match TRBD1. The CDR3 loop spans 16 amino acids. Germline-derived CDR1 and CDR2 are WNHNN and SYGVQD (reference sequence). With 3 bases clipped from V and 6 bases from J, the junction kept 9 bases outside the gene matches.

This clonotype was seen ten or more times. J is TRBJ2-1 and V is TRBV15, with 8 bases that match TRBD1. Germline V gene lookup returns CDR1 LNHNV and CDR2 YYDKDF (reference sequence). The CDR3 has 16 residues. The V gene end was trimmed by 1 base and the J gene end by 7 bases; junction bases not matched to a gene: 9. The CDR3 region is CATSRGNRGWLNEQFF. CDR3 in DNA: TGTGCCACCAGCAGAGGTAACAGGGGGTGGCTGAATGAGCAGTTCTTC.

This clonotype was seen a handful of times. The V call is TRBV7-2, the J call TRBJ2-7; 7 nucleotides line up with TRBD1. Trimming removed 6 bases from V and 2 bases from J; junction bases left unmatched: 4. Germline loops: CDR1 SGHTA, CDR2 FQGNSA. The CDR3 sequence is 13 residues long. The CDR3 loop reads CASRTGPAYEQYF. The CDR3 DNA reads as TGTGCCAGCAGGACAGGGCCTGCCTACGAGCAGTACTTC.